The sample holds one count of the clone carrying this T cell receptor beta chain. All enrollees were about 18 to 89 years old and from about 25 US areas. Participants had their cohort set by participant-reported clinical history. CDR3 size: 13 residues. Germline values: CDR1 SGHDN, CDR2 FVKESK. V lost 2 bases to trimming and J lost 11 bases, with 15 bases between them. Authors' processing steps: Cell counts per sample came from amplifying reference gene primers. Clones were sequenced by immunoSEQ multiplex PCR, and TCRdb holds only the in-frame ones, with some missing. The DNA was the basis for D and trimming; V, J and clone size are from that table. The sample holds about 250,000 clones, roughly nine tenths seen once. This record comes from a study of blood T cell repertoires in COVID-19.

This sequence originates from a woman aged 18-35 years who had recovered from COVID-19. Input material: PBMCs or T cells enriched from blood (not recorded which). The V call is TRBV14, the J call TRBJ1-1; no clear D. CDR3 amino acids: CASSQPGFIWAFF. CDR3 bases: TGTGCCAGCAGCCAACCGGGGTTTATTTGGGCTTTCTTT.